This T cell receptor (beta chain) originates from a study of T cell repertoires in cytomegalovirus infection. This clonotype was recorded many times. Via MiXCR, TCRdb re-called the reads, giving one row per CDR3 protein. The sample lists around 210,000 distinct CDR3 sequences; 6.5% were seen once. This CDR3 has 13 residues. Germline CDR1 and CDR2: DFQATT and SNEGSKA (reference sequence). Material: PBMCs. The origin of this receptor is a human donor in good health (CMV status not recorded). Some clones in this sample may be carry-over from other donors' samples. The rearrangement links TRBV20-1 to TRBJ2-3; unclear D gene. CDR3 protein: CAAMAEPTDTQYF. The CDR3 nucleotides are TGCGCGGCCATGGCGGAACCCACAGATACGCAGTATTTT.